Here is one T cell receptor beta chain with its context. The source of the sample is a study of identical twins. The length of the CDR3 is 12 residues. V gave up 6 bases and J gave up 12 bases, with 15 bases separating them. Using its own MiXCR run on the 5' RACE reads, TCRdb lists one record per CDR3 protein. This repertoire shows 400,000 to 550,000 distinct CDR3 sequences, roughly 21% found once; its top ten account for about 0.91%. In addition, the sample was reused for a study of T cells expressing NK-cell markers.

The origin of this receptor is a woman under 30 in good health. The V call is TRBV12-3 or TRBV12-4, the J call TRBJ2-1; no firm D call. The sequencing input was CD4+ T cells sorted from blood. This CDR3 reads CASSQSPAAQFF. CDR3 DNA sequence: TGTGCCAGCAGCCAAAGCCCGGCCGCGCAGTTCTTC.